The entry below describes one T cell receptor (beta chain). Its target is unknown. PCR used 60 Vbeta primers and 13 Jbeta primers. Produced via immunoSEQ multiplex PCR; TCRdb's table is partial and in-frame only. The data hold about 180,000 clones, with around 80% observed a single time. The sample comes from a study of cytomegalovirus exposure and HLA in healthy donors. Regarding the study as a whole: Researchers reported from a later analysis that most CMV-associated TCR beta chains appeared HLA-restricted. The likely explanation for a cluster of highly shared sequence variants was sequencing artifact. An analysis was carried out later, and it reportedly showed fewer N-insertions in an Asian-associated ancestry cluster than the approximately 700-donor mean.

The V segment lost 5 bases and the J segment 4 bases; nucleotides outside the gene matches: 2. The CDR3 extends over 13 amino acids. CDR1 is MGHDK, CDR2 SYGVNS, per germline. All the people who gave samples were healthy bone marrow donors. This clonotype was obtained from a girl aged 5 to 17 in good health and CMV-seropositive. The V and J genes are TRBV25-1 and TRBJ2-5; 9 positions agree with TRBD1. The sample taken for sequencing was PBMCs. The CDR3 is CASSLTGGETQYF. As DNA, the CDR3 is TGTGCCAGCAGTCTGACAGGGGGAGAGACCCAGTACTTC.